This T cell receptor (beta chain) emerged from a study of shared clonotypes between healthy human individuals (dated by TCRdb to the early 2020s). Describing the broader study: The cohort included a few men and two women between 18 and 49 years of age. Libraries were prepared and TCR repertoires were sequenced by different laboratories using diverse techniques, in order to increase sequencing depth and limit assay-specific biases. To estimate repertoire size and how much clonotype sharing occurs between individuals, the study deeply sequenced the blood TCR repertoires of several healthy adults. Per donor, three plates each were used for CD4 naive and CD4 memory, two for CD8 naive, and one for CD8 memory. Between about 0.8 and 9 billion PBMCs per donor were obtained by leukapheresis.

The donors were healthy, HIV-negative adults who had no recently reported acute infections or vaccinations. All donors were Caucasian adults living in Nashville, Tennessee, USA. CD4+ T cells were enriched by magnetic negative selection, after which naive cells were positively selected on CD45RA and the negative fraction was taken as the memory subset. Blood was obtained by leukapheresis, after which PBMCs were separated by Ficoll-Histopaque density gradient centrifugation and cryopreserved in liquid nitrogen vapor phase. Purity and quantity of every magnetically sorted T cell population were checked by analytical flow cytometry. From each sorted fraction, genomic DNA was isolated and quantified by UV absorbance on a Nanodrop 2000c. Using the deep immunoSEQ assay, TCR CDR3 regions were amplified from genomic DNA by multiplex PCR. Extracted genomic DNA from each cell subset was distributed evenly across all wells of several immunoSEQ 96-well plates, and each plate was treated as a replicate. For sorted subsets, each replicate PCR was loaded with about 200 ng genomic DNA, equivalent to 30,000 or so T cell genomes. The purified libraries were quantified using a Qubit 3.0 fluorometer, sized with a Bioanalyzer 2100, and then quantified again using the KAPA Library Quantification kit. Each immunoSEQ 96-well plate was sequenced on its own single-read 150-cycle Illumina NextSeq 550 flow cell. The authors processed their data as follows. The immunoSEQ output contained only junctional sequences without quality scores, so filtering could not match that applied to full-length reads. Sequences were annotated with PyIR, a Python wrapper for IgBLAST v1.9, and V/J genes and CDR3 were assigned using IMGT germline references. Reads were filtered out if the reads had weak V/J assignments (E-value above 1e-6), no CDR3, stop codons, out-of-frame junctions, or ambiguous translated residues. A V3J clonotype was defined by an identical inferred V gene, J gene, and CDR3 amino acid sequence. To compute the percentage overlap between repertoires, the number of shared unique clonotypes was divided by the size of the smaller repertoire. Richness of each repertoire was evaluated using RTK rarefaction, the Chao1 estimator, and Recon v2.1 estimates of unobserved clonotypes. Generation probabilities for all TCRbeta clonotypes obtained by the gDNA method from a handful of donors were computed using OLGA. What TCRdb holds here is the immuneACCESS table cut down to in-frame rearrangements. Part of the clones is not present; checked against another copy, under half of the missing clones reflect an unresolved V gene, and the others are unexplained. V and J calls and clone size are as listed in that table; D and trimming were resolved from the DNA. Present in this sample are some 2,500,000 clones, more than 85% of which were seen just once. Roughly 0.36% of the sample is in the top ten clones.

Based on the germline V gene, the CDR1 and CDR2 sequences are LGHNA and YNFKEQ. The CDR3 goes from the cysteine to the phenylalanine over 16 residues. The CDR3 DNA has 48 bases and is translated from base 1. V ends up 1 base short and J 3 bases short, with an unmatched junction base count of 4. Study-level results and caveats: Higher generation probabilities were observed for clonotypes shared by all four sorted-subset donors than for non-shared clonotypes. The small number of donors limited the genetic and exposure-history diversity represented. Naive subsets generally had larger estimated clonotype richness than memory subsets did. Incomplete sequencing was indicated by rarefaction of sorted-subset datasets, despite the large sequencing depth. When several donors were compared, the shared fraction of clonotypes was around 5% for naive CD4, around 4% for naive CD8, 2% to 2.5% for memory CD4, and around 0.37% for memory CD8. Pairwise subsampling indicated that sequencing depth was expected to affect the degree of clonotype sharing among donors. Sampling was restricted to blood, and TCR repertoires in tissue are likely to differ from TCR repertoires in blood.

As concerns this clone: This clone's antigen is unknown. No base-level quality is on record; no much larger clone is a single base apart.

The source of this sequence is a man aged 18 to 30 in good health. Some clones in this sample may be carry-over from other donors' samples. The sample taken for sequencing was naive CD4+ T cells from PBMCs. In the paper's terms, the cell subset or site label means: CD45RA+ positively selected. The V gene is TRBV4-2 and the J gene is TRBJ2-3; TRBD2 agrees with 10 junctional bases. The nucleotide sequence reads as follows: TGTGCCAGCAGCCAAGCGGCTAGCGGGAGAACAGATACGCAGTATTTT. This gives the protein CASSQAASGRTDTQYF.